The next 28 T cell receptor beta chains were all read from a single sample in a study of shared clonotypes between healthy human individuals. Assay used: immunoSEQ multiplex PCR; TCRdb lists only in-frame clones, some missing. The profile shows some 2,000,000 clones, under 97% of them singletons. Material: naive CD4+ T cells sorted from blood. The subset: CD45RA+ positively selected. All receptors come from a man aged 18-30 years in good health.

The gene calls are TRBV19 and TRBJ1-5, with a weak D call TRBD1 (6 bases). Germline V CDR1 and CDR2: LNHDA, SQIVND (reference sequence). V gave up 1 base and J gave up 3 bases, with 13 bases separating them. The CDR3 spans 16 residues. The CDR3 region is CASSIVSTGPNQPQHF. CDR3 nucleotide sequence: TGTGCCAGTAGTATAGTCTCGACAGGCCCCAATCAGCCCCAGCATTTT.

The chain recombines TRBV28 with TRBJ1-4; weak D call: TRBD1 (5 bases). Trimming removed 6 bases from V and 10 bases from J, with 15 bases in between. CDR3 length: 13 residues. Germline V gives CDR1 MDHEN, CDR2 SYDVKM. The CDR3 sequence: CASRRQGGGKLFF. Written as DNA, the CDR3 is TGTGCCAGCAGGAGGCAGGGTGGCGGAAAACTGTTTTTT.

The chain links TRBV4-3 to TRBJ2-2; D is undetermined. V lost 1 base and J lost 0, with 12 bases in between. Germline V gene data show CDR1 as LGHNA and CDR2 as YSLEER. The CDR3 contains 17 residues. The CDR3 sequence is CASSQVVYFANTGELFF. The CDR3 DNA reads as TGCGCCAGCAGCCAAGTAGTCTACTTCGCGAACACCGGGGAGCTGTTTTTT.

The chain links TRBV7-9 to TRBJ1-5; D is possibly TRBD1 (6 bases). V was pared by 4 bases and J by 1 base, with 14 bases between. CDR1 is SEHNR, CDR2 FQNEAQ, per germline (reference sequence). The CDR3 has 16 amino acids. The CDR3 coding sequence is TGTGCCAGCAGCTCCCAGGACAGCCCCAGCAATCAGCCCCAGCATTTT. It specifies CASSSQDSPSNQPQHF.

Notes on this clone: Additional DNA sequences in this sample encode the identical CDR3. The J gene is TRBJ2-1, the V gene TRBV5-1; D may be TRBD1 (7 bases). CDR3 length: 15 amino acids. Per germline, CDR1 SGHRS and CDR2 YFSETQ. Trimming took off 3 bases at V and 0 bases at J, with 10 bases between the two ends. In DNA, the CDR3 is TGCGCCAGCAGCTCAGGGGGGAGCTCCTACAATGAGCAGTTCTTC. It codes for CASSSGGSSYNEQFF.

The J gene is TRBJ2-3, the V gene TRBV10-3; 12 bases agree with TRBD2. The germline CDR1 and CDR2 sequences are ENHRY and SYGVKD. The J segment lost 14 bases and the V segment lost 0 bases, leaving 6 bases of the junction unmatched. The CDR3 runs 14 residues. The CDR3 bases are TGTGCCATCAGTGAGTCGACTAGCGGGAGCGATCCGTATTTT. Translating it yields CAISESTSGSDPYF.

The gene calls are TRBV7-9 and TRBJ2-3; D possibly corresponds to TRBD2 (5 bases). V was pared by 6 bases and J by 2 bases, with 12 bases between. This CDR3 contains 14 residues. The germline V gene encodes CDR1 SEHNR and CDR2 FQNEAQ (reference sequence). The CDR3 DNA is TGTGCCAGCAGATCAGGACTTATCACAGATACGCAGTATTTT. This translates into CASRSGLITDTQYF.

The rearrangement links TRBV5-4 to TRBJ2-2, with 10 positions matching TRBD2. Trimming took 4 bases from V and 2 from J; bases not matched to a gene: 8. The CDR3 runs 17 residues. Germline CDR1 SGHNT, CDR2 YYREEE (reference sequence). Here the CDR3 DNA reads TGTGCCAGCAGCCCAAAGCTAGCGGGGGCAAACACCGGGGAGCTGTTTTTT. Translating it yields CASSPKLAGANTGELFF.

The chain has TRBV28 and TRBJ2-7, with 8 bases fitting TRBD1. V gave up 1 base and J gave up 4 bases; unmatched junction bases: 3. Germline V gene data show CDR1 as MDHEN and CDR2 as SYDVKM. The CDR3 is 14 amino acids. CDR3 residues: CASSLSQGAYEQYF. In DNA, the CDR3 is TGTGCCAGCAGTTTATCCCAGGGGGCGTACGAGCAGTACTTC. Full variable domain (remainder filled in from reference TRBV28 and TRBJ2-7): DVKVTQSSRYLVKRTGEKVFLECVQDMDHENMFWYRQDPGLGLRLIYFSYDVKMKEKGDIPEGYSVSREKKERFSLILESASTNQTSMYLCASSLSQGAYEQYFGPGTRLTVT.

DNA of the CDR3: TGTGCCAGCACCGACCCAAACATCGACGAAGCTTTCTTT. Translating it yields CASTDPNIDEAFF. V usage is TRBV7-2 and J usage is TRBJ1-1; no clear D gene. The V end was cut by 7 bases, the J end by 8 bases, with 17 bases between. The V gene's germline CDR1 is SGHTA and CDR2 FQGNSA. The CDR3 is 13 residues long.

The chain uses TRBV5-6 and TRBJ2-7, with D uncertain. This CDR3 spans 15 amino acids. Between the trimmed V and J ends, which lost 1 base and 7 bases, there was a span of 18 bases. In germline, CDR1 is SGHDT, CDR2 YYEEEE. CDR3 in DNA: TGTGCCAGCAGCTTGCGGTCCCTAGTGATCCCAGAGCAGTACTTC. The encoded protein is CASSLRSLVIPEQYF.

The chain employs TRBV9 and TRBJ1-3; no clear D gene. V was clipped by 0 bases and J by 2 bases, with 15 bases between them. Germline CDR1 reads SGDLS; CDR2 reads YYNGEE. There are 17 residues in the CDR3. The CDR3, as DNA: TGTGCCAGCAGCGTAGCTCCCACACCTCCGGCTGGAAACACCATATATTTT. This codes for CASSVAPTPPAGNTIYF.

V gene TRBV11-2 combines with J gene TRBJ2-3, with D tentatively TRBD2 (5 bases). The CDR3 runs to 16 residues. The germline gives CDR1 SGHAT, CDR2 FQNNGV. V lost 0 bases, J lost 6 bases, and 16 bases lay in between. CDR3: CASSLDLLGVGDTQYF. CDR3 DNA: TGTGCCAGCAGCTTAGATTTACTAGGCGTAGGGGATACGCAGTATTTT.

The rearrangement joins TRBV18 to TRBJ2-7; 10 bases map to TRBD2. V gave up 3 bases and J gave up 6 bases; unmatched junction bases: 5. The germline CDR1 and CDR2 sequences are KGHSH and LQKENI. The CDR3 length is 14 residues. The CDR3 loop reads CASSPLAGVSEQYF. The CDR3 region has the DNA TGTGCCAGCTCACCGCTAGCGGGAGTATCCGAGCAGTACTTC. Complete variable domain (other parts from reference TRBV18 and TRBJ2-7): NAGVMQNPRHLVRRRGQEARLRCSPMKGHSHVYWYRQLPEEGLKFMVYLQKENIIDESGMPKERFSAEFPKEGPSILRIQQVVRGDSAAYFCASSPLAGVSEQYFGPGTRLTVT.

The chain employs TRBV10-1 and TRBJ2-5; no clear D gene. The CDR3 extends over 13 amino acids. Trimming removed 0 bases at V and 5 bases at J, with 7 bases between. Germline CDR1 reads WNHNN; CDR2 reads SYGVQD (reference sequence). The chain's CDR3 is CASSESRAETQYF. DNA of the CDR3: TGCGCCAGCAGTGAGTCGCGAGCGGAGACCCAGTACTTC.

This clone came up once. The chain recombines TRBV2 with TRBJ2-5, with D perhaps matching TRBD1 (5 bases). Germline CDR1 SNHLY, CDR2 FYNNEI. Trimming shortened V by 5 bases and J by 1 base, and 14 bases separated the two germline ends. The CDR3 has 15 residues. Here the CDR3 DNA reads TGTGCCAGCAGTTGGGGTTGGGGCCTCCAAGAGACCCAGTACTTC. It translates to CASSWGWGLQETQYF. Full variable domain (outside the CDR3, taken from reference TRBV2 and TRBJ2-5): EPEVTQTPSHQVTQMGQEVILRCVPISNHLYFYWYRQILGQKVEFLVSFYNNEISEKSEIFDDQFSVERPDGSNFTLKIRSTKLEDSAMYFCASSWGWGLQETQYFGPGTRLLVL.

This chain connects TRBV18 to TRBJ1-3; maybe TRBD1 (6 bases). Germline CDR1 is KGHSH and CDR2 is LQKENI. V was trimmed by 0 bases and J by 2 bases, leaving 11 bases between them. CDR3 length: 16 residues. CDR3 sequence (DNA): TGTGCCAGCTCACCACCCAACAGGGCCCCTGGAAACACCATATATTTT. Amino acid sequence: CASSPPNRAPGNTIYF.

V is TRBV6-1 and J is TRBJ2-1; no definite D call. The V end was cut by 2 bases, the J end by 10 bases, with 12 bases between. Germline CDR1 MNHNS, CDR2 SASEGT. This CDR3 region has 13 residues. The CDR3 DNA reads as TGTGCCAGCAGTGAAAGCTGGGTCGGCGAGCAGTTCTTC. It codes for CASSESWVGEQFF.

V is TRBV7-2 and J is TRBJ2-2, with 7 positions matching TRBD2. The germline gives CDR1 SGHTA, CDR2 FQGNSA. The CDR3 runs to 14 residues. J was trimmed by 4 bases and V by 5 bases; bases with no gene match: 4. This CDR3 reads CASSKLALTGELFF. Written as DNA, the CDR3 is TGTGCCAGCAGCAAACTAGCGCTCACCGGGGAGCTGTTTTTT. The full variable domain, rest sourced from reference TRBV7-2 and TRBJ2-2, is GAGVSQSPSNKVTEKGKDVELRCDPISGHTALYWYRQSLGQGLEFLIYFQGNSAPDKSGLPSDRFSAERTGGSVSTLTIQRTQQEDSAVYLCASSKLALTGELFFGEGSRLTVL.

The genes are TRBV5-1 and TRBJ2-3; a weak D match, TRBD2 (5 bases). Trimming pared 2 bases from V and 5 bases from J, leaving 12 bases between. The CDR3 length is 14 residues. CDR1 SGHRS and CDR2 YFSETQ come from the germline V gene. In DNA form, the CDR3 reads TGCGCCAGCAGCTTTTGGAGTGAGGGAGATACGCAGTATTTT. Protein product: CASSFWSEGDTQYF.

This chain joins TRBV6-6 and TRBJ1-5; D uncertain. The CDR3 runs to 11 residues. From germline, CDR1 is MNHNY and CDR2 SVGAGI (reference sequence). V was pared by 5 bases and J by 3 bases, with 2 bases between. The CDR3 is CASSNNQPQHF. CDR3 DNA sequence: TGTGCCAGCAGTAACAATCAGCCCCAGCATTTT.

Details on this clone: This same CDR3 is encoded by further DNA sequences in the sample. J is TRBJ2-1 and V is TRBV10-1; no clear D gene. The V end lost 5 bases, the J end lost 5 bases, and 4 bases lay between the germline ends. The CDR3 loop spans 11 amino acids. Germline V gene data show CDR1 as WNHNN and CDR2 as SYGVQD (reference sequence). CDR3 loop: CASSSDNEQFF. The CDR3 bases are TGCGCCAGCAGTTCCGACAATGAGCAGTTCTTC.

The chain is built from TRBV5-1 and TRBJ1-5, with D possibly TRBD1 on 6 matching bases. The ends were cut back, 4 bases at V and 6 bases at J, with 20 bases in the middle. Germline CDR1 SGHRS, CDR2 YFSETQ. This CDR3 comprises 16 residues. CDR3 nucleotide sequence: TGCGCCAGCAGCCCCGGTGGGGACAAAAGGGGTCAGCCCCAGCATTTT. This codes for CASSPGGDKRGQPQHF.

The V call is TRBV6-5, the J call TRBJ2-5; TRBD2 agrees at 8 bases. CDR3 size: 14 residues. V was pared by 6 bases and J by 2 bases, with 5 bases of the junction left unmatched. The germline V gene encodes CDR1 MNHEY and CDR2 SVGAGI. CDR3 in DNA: TGTGCCAGCAGCCGGGGGGGAACTCAAGAGACCCAGTACTTC. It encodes CASSRGGTQETQYF.

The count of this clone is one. CDR3 amino acids: CASSLVWGLNTEAFF. The CDR3 nucleotides read TGTGCCAGCAGCTTAGTTTGGGGGTTGAACACTGAAGCTTTCTTT. The chain uses TRBV7-9 and TRBJ1-1; D possibly corresponds to TRBD1 (5 bases). CDR1 is SEHNR, CDR2 FQNEAQ, per germline (reference sequence). CDR3 length: 15 amino acids. V lost 1 base and J 0 bases, leaving 9 bases between the germline ends.

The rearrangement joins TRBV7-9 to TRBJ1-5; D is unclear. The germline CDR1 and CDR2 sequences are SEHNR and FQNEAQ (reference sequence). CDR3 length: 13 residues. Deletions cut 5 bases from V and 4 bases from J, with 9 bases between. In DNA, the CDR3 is TGTGCCAGCAGCCCGTCAGAAAATCAGCCCCAGCATTTT. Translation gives CASSPSENQPQHF. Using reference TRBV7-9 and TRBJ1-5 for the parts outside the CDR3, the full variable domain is DTGVSQNPRHKITKRGQNVTFRCDPISEHNRLYWYRQTLGQGPEFLTYFQNEAQLEKSRLLSDRFSAERPKGSFSTLEIQRTEQGDSAMYLCASSPSENQPQHFGDGTRLSIL.

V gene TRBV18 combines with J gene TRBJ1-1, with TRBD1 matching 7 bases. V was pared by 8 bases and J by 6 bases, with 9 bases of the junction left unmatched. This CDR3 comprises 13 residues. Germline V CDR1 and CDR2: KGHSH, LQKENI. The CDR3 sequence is CASTLTGRPEAFF. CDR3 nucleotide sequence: TGTGCCAGCACCCTGACAGGGAGACCTGAAGCTTTCTTT.

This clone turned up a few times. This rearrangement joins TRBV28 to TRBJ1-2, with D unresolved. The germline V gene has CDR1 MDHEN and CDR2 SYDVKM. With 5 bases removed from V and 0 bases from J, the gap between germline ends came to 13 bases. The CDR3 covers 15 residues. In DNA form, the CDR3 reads TGTGCCAGCAGTACACGGGCCACAGCTAACTATGGCTACACCTTC. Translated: CASSTRATANYGYTF.